This is a list of T cell receptor beta chains from one sample in a study of T cell responses to AZD1222 COVID-19 vaccine. TCRdb's table, derived via immunoSEQ multiplex PCR, lists solely in-frame clones and lacks some. The table records tens of thousands of clones, roughly four fifths of them present only once. This specimen consisted of peripheral blood, obtained 28 days after the second AZD1222 dose. Receptor source: an adult who received the AZD1222 COVID-19 vaccine. Each CDR3 is given without its conserved first and last residue.

V	J	CDR3
TRBV14	TRBJ2-5	ASSQDYSGGHQETQY
TRBV6-1	TRBJ2-5	ASSEEARDGGYQETQY
TRBV4-3	TRBJ1-1	ASSQGRVNTEAF
TRBV4-1	TRBJ1-6	ASSQDGQEDSPLH
TRBV9	TRBJ1-2	ASSKTDYGYT
TRBV19	TRBJ2-5	ASSMIGGRGTQY
TRBV19	TRBJ2-1	ASSMWTGNF
TRBV19	TRBJ2-7	ASSLTGGNTEQY
TRBV4-2	TRBJ1-4	ASSLVQDEKLF
TRBV29-1	TRBJ2-3	SVEGSVSPTDTQY
TRBV13	TRBJ2-5	ASSLGLSQETQY
TRBV5-1	TRBJ2-1	ASSLSRTRTDYNEQF
TRBV2	TRBJ1-2	ASSVDRGRLQGYT
TRBV6-6	TRBJ2-1	ASTRDWDLYEQF
TRBV7-2	TRBJ1-6	ASSLKGGDTNSPLH
TRBV27	TRBJ2-3	ASTSYTDTQY
TRBV30	TRBJ1-3	AWSVGTAGNTIY
TRBV7-7	TRBJ2-1	ASSSGTGVNEQF
TRBV6-2/TRBV6-3	TRBJ2-1	ASSSSGGRKF
TRBV4-2	TRBJ1-1	ASSPQGRNTEAF
TRBV5-1	TRBJ1-4	ASSLGAQATNEKLF
TRBV7-8	TRBJ1-1	ASSQQGATYGAF
TRBV28	TRBJ1-1	ASKVNTEAF
TRBV5-5	TRBJ2-7	ASSLEIFPYEQY
TRBV7-8	TRBJ1-6	ASSPLGLISYNSPLH
TRBV4-1	TRBJ1-4	ASSQGGEGENEKLF
TRBV5-4	TRBJ2-7	ASSLAVGLAGAIYEQY
TRBV19	TRBJ1-3	ASEDLSGNTIY
TRBV10-1	TRBJ2-7	ASSLGAATYEQY
TRBV12-3/TRBV12-4	TRBJ1-2	ASSFEGPYGYT
TRBV9	TRBJ1-1	ASSANRGHTEAF
TRBV6-5	TRBJ2-2	ASSRGSNTGELF
TRBV4-2	TRBJ2-7	PSRHDDWGTGKPYEQY
TRBV6-6	TRBJ2-2	ASSHGTSNTGELF
TRBV4-3	TRBJ1-3	ASSQDNRVGNTIY
TRBV5-4	TRBJ1-2	ASSLGGARRNYGYT